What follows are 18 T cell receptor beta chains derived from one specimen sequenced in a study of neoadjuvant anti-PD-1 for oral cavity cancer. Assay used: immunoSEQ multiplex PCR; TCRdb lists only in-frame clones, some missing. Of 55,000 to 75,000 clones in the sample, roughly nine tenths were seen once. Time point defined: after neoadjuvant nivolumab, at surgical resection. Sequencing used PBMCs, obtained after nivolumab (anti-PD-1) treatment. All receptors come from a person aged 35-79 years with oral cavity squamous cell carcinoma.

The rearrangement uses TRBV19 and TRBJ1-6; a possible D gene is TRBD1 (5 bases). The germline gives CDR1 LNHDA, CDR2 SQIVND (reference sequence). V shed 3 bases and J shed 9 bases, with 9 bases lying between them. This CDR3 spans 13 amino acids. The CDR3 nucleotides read TGTGCCAGTAGTATCCGGAGGGGTTCACCCCTCCACTTT. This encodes CASSIRRGSPLHF.

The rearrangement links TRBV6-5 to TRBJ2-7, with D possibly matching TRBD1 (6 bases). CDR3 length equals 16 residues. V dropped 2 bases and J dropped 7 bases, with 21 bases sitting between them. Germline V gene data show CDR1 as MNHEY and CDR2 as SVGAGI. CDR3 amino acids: CASSYTWDTSLGEQYF. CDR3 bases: TGTGCCAGCAGTTACACTTGGGACACCTCGCTTGGGGAGCAGTACTTC.

DNA of the CDR3: TGTGCCAGCAGCACGGGACAGGGGGGCGGCTATGGCTACACCTTC. Its protein product is CASSTGQGGGYGYTF. The chain couples TRBV5-4 to TRBJ1-2; the match to TRBD1 covers 11 bases. The CDR3 contains 15 residues. Germline V gene lookup returns CDR1 SGHNT and CDR2 YYREEE (reference sequence). J gave up 4 bases and V 4 bases, and 6 bases lay outside the gene matches.

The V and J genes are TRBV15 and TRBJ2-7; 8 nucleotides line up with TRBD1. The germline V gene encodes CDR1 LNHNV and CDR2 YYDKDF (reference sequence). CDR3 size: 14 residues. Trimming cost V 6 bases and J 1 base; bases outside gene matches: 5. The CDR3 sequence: CATRHTGGSYEQYF. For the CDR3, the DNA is TGTGCCACCAGACACACAGGGGGTTCCTACGAGCAGTACTTC.

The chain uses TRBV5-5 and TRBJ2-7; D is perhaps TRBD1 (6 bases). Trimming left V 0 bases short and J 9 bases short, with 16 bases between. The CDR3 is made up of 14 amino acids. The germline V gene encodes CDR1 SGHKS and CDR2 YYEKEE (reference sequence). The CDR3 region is CASSLVAGVRVQYF. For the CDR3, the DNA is TGTGCCAGCAGCTTGGTCGCAGGGGTACGAGTGCAGTACTTC.

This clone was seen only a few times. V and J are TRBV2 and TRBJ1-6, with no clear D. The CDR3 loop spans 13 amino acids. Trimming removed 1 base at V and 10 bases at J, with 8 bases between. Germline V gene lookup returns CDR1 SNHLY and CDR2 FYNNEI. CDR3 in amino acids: CASSEEGYSPLHF. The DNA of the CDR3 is TGTGCCAGCAGTGAAGAAGGGTACTCACCCCTCCACTTT.

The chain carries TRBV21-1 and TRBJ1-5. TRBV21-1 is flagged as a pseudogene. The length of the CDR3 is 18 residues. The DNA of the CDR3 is TGTGCCAGCAGCAAAAAGGGAGGGCCCCCTTATAGCAATCAGCCCCAGCATTTT. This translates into CASSKKGGPPYSNQPQHF.

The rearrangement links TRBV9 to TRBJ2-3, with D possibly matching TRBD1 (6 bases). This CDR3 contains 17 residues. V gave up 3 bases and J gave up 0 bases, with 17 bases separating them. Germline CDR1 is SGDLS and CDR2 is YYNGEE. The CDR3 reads CASSAHHGQRSTDTQYF. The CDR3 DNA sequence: TGTGCCAGCAGCGCCCACCACGGACAGAGAAGCACAGATACGCAGTATTTT.

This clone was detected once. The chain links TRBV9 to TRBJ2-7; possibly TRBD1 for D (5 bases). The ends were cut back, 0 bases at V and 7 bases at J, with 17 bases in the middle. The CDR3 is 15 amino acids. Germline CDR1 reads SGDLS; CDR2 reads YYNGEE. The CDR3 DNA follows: TGTGCCAGCAGCGTAGGCCGCGGACACCCGGGTGAGCAGTACTTC. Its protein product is CASSVGRGHPGEQYF.

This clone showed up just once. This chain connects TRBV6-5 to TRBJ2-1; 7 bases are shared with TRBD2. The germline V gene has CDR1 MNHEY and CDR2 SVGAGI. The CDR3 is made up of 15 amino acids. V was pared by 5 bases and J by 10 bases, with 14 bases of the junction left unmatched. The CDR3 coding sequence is TGTGCCAGCAGTGCCGGGACTACACCCCTACAGGAGCAGTTCTTC. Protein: CASSAGTTPLQEQFF.

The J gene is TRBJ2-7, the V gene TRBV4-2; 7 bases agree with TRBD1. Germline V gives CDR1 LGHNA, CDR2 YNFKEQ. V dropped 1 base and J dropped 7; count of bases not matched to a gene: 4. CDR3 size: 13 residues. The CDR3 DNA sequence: TGTGCCAGCAGCCAAGGACAGGGCCGGGAGCAGTACTTC. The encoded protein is CASSQGQGREQYF.

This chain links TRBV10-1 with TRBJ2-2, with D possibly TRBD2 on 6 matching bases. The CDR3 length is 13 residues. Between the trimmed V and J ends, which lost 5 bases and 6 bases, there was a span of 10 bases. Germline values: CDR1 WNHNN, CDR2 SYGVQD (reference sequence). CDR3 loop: CASSLPGAGELFF. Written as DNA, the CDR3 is TGCGCCAGCAGTCTCCCGGGGGCCGGGGAGCTGTTTTTT.

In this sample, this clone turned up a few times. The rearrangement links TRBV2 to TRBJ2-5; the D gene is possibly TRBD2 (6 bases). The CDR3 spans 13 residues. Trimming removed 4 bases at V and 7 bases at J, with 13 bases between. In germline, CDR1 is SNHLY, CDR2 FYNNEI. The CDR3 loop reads CASSGLGRGTQYF. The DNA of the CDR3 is TGTGCCAGCAGTGGACTAGGGAGAGGGACCCAGTACTTC.

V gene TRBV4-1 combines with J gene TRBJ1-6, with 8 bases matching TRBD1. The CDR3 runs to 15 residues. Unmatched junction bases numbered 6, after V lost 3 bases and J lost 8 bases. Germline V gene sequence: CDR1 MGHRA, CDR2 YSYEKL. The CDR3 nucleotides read TGCGCCAGCAGCCAGACGACAGGGGTATATTCACCCCTCCACTTT. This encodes CASSQTTGVYSPLHF.

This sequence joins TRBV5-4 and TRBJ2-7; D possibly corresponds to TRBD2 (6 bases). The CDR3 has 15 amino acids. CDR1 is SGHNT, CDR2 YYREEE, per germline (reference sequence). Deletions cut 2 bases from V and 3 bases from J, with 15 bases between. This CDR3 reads CASSFMGGRFYEQYF. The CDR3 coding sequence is TGTGCCAGCAGCTTCATGGGGGGACGGTTCTACGAGCAGTACTTC.

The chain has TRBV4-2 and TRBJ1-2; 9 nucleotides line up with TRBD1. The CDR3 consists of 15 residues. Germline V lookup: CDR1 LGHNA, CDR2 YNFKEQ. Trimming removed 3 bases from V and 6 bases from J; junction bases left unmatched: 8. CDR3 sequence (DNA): TGTGCCAGCAGCCAGGAACAGGGGGCGCGGAATGGCTACACCTTC. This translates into CASSQEQGARNGYTF.

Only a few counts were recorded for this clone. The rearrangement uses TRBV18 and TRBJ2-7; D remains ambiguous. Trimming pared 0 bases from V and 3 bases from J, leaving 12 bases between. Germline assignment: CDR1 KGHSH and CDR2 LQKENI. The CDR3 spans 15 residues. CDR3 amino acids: CASSPPGQLNYEQYF. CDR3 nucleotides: TGTGCCAGCTCACCACCCGGTCAACTCAACTACGAGCAGTACTTC.

CDR3 sequence (DNA): TGTGCCAGCAGCTTGGAACAGATCTATGGCTACACCTTC. As protein: CASSLEQIYGYTF. V usage is TRBV5-5 and J usage is TRBJ1-2; D gene unclear. CDR1 SGHKS and CDR2 YYEKEE come from the germline V gene (reference sequence). The V end lost 0 bases, the J end lost 4 bases, and 7 bases lay between the germline ends. This CDR3 comprises 13 residues.